Presented here are 11 T cell receptor beta chains from one specimen sequenced in a study of OX40 agonist ivuxolimab in advanced cancers. The data were produced by immunoSEQ multiplex PCR, yet TCRdb's version contains in-frame clones alone and is incomplete. The sample records approximately 15,000 clones, 65% to 90% being singletons. Sequences were derived from CD4+ or CD8+ T cells sorted from blood, sampled in a trial of the OX40 agonist ivuxolimab. The receptors stem from an adult with an advanced solid tumor such as melanoma, head and neck, liver or kidney cancer.

J is TRBJ1-1 and V is TRBV18; no reliable D call. CDR3 size: 13 residues. CDR1 KGHSH and CDR2 LQKENI come from the germline V gene. The V end was cut by 0 bases, the J end by 1 base, with 3 bases between. The CDR3 reads CASSPPRNTEAFF. The CDR3, as DNA: TGTGCCAGCTCACCACCGAGGAACACTGAAGCTTTCTTT.

The chain links TRBV9 to TRBJ2-7; 11 bases agree with TRBD2. The CDR3 covers 13 residues. Trimming took 3 bases from V and 6 from J; bases not matched to a gene: 2. Germline CDR1 and CDR2: SGDLS and YYNGEE. The chain's CDR3 is CASSETSGTEQYF. The CDR3 DNA sequence: TGTGCCAGCAGCGAGACTAGCGGGACCGAGCAGTACTTC.

J is TRBJ2-5 and V is TRBV20-1, with D maybe TRBD1 (6 bases). Germline V lookup: CDR1 DFQATT, CDR2 SNEGSKA (reference sequence). This CDR3 comprises 11 residues. Trimming stripped 5 bases from V and 11 bases from J, with 15 bases between. The CDR3 region is CSASRGGKQYF. In nucleotides, the CDR3 is TGCAGTGCTTCCAGGGGCGGTAAGCAGTACTTC.

This chain joins TRBV19 and TRBJ2-7; D gene ambiguous. The CDR3 totals 14 residues. Trimming took off 4 bases at V and 2 bases at J, with 12 bases between the two ends. Germline loops: CDR1 LNHDA, CDR2 SQIVND (reference sequence). Here the CDR3 DNA reads TGTGCCAGTAGTACATCGTATTCTGCCTACGAGCAGTACTTC. Protein sequence: CASSTSYSAYEQYF.

The chain carries TRBV7-2 and TRBJ1-2, with unresolved D. Germline CDR1 is SGHTA and CDR2 is FQGNSA. The CDR3 consists of 14 residues. V lost 5 bases and J lost 9, with 19 bases in between. CDR3 nucleotide sequence: TGTGCCAGCAGCACCGGGTCGAGGCTGGCGCGCTACACCTTC. As protein: CASSTGSRLARYTF.

The CDR3 reads CASNLVDQETQYF. The CDR3 nucleotides read TGTGCCAGCAATTTGGTGGACCAAGAGACCCAGTACTTC. The chain employs TRBV2 and TRBJ2-5; D uncertain. The CDR3 contains 13 residues. Germline CDR1 is SNHLY and CDR2 is FYNNEI. V lost 7 bases and J 0 bases, leaving 9 bases between the germline ends.

This clone was detected a few times. The rearrangement links TRBV6-6 to TRBJ1-6; 8 bases match TRBD1. CDR3 length: 14 amino acids. Per the germline V gene, CDR1 is MNHNY and CDR2 is SVGAGI (reference sequence). Germline trimming cut 6 bases from V and 8 bases from J; bases unmatched to any gene: 6. The CDR3 DNA sequence: TGTGCCAGCAGGGACACAGGGGGACATTCACCCCTCCACTTT. Encoded protein: CASRDTGGHSPLHF.

This chain joins TRBV6-6 and TRBJ1-2; TRBD1 might be the D (6 bases). The ends were cut back, 0 bases at V and 5 bases at J, with 13 bases in the middle. Germline V lookup: CDR1 MNHNY, CDR2 SVGAGI (reference sequence). This CDR3 has 15 amino acids. CDR3 nucleotide sequence: TGTGCCAGCAGTTACTCCCGGGGGCGAAGTTATGGCTACACCTTC. It encodes CASSYSRGRSYGYTF.

Remarks on this clone: Other DNA variants within this sample encode the same CDR3. This rearrangement joins TRBV6-1 to TRBJ1-4; TRBD1 aligns across 8 bases. This CDR3 has 13 amino acids. Looked up from germline, CDR1 is MNHNS and CDR2 is SASEGT. Trimming cost V 8 bases and J 7 bases; bases outside gene matches: 6. The CDR3 spells CASEQGGIEKLFF. DNA for the CDR3: TGTGCCAGCGAACAGGGGGGGATTGAAAAACTGTTTTTT.

The rearrangement joins TRBV9 to TRBJ2-2; D remains ambiguous. The ends were cut back, 3 bases at V and 3 bases at J, with 6 bases in the middle. This CDR3 has 13 amino acids. Germline lookup yields CDR1 SGDLS and CDR2 YYNGEE. As DNA, the CDR3 is TGTGCCAGCAGCGGGAGTCACACCGGGGAGCTGTTTTTT. As protein: CASSGSHTGELFF.

The V and J genes are TRBV5-6 and TRBJ1-1; no clear D. CDR1 and CDR2 from the germline V gene are SGHDT and YYEEEE. The CDR3 totals 12 residues. V was trimmed by 1 base and J by 8 bases, leaving 9 bases between them. The CDR3 region has the DNA TGTGCCAGCAGCTTGTCCGCGGGGGAAGCTTTCTTT. This codes for CASSLSAGEAFF.